Following are 23 T cell receptor beta chains from one sample sequenced in a study of blood T cells in healthy people across ages. Primers used in a second PCR of roughly 6 to 12 cycles were a sample-barcoded 5' primer and a J-beta primer mix. TCRdb independently ran MiXCR on the 5' RACE reads; one entry per CDR3 protein. The table includes about 620,000 distinct CDR3 sequences, approximately 21% detected once. The specimen sequenced was blood. The receptors were sampled from a man between 65 and 80 years old in good health.

This clonotype came up a few times. The chain employs TRBV20-1 and TRBJ2-5, with a possible D match to TRBD1 (7 bases). The better agreement between TRBJ2-7 and the DNA end casts doubt on the J call. This CDR3 is 13 amino acids long. The germline V gene encodes CDR1 DFQATT and CDR2 SNEGSKA (reference sequence). DNA for the CDR3: TGCAGTGGAGGGGGCAGGGGGGTTTACGAGCAGTACTTC. This sequence encodes CSGGGRGVYEQYF.

This clonotype has only a few counts. The chain is built from TRBV4-1 and TRBJ2-2; TRBD2 is a possible D gene (5 bases). Trimming removed 4 bases at V and 0 bases at J, with 15 bases between. The CDR3 extends over 17 amino acids. Germline CDR1 is MGHRA and CDR2 is YSYEKL. CDR3: CASSLRLGDTNTGELFF. The CDR3 nucleotides read TGCGCCAGCAGCCTCCGCCTCGGGGATACGAACACCGGGGAGCTGTTTTTT.

This clonotype was detected a few times. The rearrangement links TRBV28 to TRBJ1-1; the D gene is possibly TRBD1 (6 bases). Germline lookup yields CDR1 MDHEN and CDR2 SYDVKM. Between the trimmed V and J ends, which lost 5 bases and 5 bases, there was a span of 15 bases. The CDR3 runs 14 residues. The CDR3, as DNA: TGTGCCAGCAGTCCAAACAGGGTTCTTACTGAAGCTTTCTTT. This sequence encodes CASSPNRVLTEAFF.

The sample holds many counts of this clonotype. The CDR3 loop is CASSNRVFHEQYF. The CDR3 DNA is TGCGCCAGCAGCAACAGGGTTTTTCACGAGCAGTACTTC. V usage is TRBV5-1 and J usage is TRBJ2-7, with D perhaps TRBD1 (6 bases). The length of the CDR3 is 13 residues. From germline, CDR1 is SGHRS and CDR2 YFSETQ. V lost 4 bases and J lost 5, with 13 bases in between.

The V gene is TRBV29-1, the J gene TRBJ2-3; a possible D gene is TRBD1 (5 bases). CDR1 is SQVTM, CDR2 ANQGSEA, per germline. There are 13 residues in the CDR3. V was shortened by 3 bases and J by 3 bases, with 10 bases between the two germline ends. In DNA, the CDR3 is TGCAGCGTTGAGGGGCCTGGAACAGATACGCAGTATTTT. This encodes CSVEGPGTDTQYF.

The chain couples TRBV4-1 to TRBJ2-5; TRBD2 matches at 11 bases. The end of the DNA is better explained by TRBJ2-1, so the J call may be wrong. The CDR3 has 16 residues. Germline V gene data show CDR1 as MGHRA and CDR2 as YSYEKL. CDR3 in amino acids: CASSQPTSGRRNEQFF. As DNA, the CDR3 is TGCGCCAGCAGCCAGCCAACTAGCGGGAGACGGAATGAGCAGTTCTTC.

A few counts support this clonotype. The J gene is TRBJ2-3, the V gene TRBV7-2; 9 bases map to TRBD2. Unmatched junction bases numbered 4, after V lost 4 bases and J lost 2 bases. Per the germline V gene, CDR1 is SGHTA and CDR2 is FQGNSA. The CDR3 is 15 amino acids. For the CDR3, the DNA is TGTGCCAGCAGCTCCCTAGCGGGATTCACAGATACGCAGTATTTT. This sequence encodes CASSSLAGFTDTQYF.

The V and J genes are TRBV5-1 and TRBJ2-5; the match to TRBD2 covers 12 bases. The end of the DNA aligns better with TRBJ2-1, so the J call may be wrong. In germline, CDR1 is SGHRS, CDR2 YFSETQ. The CDR3 extends over 16 amino acids. CDR3 amino acids: CASSLLPSGRAGEQFF. DNA for the CDR3: TGCGCCAGCAGCTTGTTGCCTAGCGGGAGGGCCGGCGAGCAGTTCTTC.

The chain employs TRBV29-1 and TRBJ2-3; maybe TRBD1 (6 bases). This CDR3 contains 13 residues. Between the trimmed V and J ends, which lost 7 bases and 1 base, there was a span of 12 bases. CDR1 and CDR2 from the germline V gene are SQVTM and ANQGSEA. CDR3 bases: TGCAGCGGGAACAGGGACCGCACAGATACGCAGTATTTT. It translates to CSGNRDRTDTQYF.

The J gene is TRBJ1-1, the V gene TRBV5-1; weak D call: TRBD1 (5 bases). CDR1 and CDR2 from the germline V gene are SGHRS and YFSETQ. The CDR3 covers 13 residues. V was trimmed by 3 bases and J by 7 bases, leaving 13 bases between them. CDR3 coding DNA: TGCGCCAGCAGCTCCAACCTCGACAGTGAAGCTTTCTTT. Protein: CASSSNLDSEAFF.

This clonotype has just a few counts. The V and J genes are TRBV3-1 and TRBJ2-5, with D tentatively TRBD2 (5 bases). The V end lost 0 bases, the J end lost 7 bases, and 12 bases lay between the germline ends. Germline CDR1 reads LGHDT; CDR2 reads YNNKEL (reference sequence). The CDR3 is 14 residues long. DNA of the CDR3: TGTGCCAGCAGCCAAGATTGGTCAGAGGGGACCCAGTACTTC. The encoded protein is CASSQDWSEGTQYF.

The rearrangement links TRBV5-1 to TRBJ2-1; D possibly corresponds to TRBD1 (8 bases). Trimming took off 4 bases at V and 5 bases at J, with 13 bases between the two ends. The CDR3 length is 14 residues. Germline loops: CDR1 SGHRS, CDR2 YFSETQ. The CDR3 DNA is TGCGCCAGCAGCGAACAGGGGGGGGACAATGAGCAGTTCTTC. It specifies CASSEQGGDNEQFF.

The rearrangement uses TRBV6-1 and TRBJ1-1; D may be TRBD1 (5 bases). Germline V gene lookup returns CDR1 MNHNS and CDR2 SASEGT. Trimming shortened V by 4 bases and J by 1 base, and 7 bases separated the two germline ends. This CDR3 spans 13 amino acids. CDR3 in amino acids: CASSVDTNTEAFF. CDR3 DNA: TGTGCCAGCAGTGTGGACACGAACACTGAAGCTTTCTTT.

This clonotype was recorded many times. The chain uses TRBV29-1 and TRBJ2-1; TRBD1 is a possible D gene (5 bases). Trimming took 4 bases from V and 10 from J, leaving 14 bases between them. The CDR3 contains 12 residues. The germline V gene encodes CDR1 SQVTM and CDR2 ANQGSEA. The CDR3 sequence is CSVGRQGWEQFF. In nucleotides, the CDR3 is TGCAGCGTTGGTAGGCAGGGTTGGGAGCAGTTCTTC.

This clonotype was recorded a few times. The chain couples TRBV12-3 or TRBV12-4 to TRBJ2-6, with D unresolved. The V gene lost 3 bases and the J gene lost 0 bases, with 6 bases spanning the gap. The CDR3 sequence is 15 residues long. This CDR3 reads CASSFISSGANVLTF. The CDR3 DNA reads TGTGCCAGCAGTTTTATCAGCTCTGGGGCCAACGTCCTGACTTTC.

CDR3 loop: CSASGGEETQYF. CDR3 in DNA: TGCAGTGCTAGTGGTGGAGAAGAGACCCAGTACTTC. V is TRBV20-1 and J is TRBJ2-5; no clear D gene. The germline V gene encodes CDR1 DFQATT and CDR2 SNEGSKA (reference sequence). The CDR3 runs 12 residues. V dropped 3 bases and J dropped 3 bases, with 8 bases sitting between them.

J is TRBJ2-1 and V is TRBV3-1; 8 positions agree with TRBD1. The CDR3 length is 15 residues. V lost 8 bases to trimming and J lost 8 bases; unmatched junction nucleotides: 14. Germline lookup yields CDR1 LGHDT and CDR2 YNNKEL (reference sequence). This CDR3 reads CASGRQGTAIHEQFF. The CDR3 DNA follows: TGTGCCAGCGGGAGACAGGGGACTGCTATCCATGAGCAGTTCTTC.

This clonotype was counted many times. V is TRBV7-9 and J is TRBJ1-1; the D gene is possibly TRBD1 (6 bases). The germline V gene encodes CDR1 SEHNR and CDR2 FQNEAQ (reference sequence). The CDR3 covers 11 residues. The V end was cut by 7 bases, the J end by 7 bases, with 10 bases between. The CDR3 sequence: CASKGGGEAFF. The CDR3 nucleotides are TGTGCCAGCAAAGGAGGGGGTGAAGCTTTCTTT.

This clonotype was seen a handful of times. The rearrangement links TRBV5-1 to TRBJ1-4; weak D call: TRBD1 (6 bases). This CDR3 is 15 amino acids long. CDR1 and CDR2 (germline): SGHRS, YFSETQ. Trimming shortened V by 3 bases and J by 3 bases, and 12 bases separated the two germline ends. CDR3 protein: CASSSQGLANEKLFF. In DNA, the CDR3 is TGCGCCAGCAGCTCACAGGGTTTGGCTAATGAAAAACTGTTTTTT.

This clonotype was seen a handful of times. The rearrangement joins TRBV28 to TRBJ2-1; 8 bases match TRBD2. Germline trimming cut 5 bases from V and 4 bases from J; bases unmatched to any gene: 7. Germline assignment: CDR1 MDHEN and CDR2 SYDVKM. The CDR3 consists of 15 residues. The CDR3, as DNA: TGTGCCAGCAGTCCCGCTGCGGGGGGATACAATGAGCAGTTCTTC. Its translation is CASSPAAGGYNEQFF.

A few counts support this clonotype. The rearrangement joins TRBV28 to TRBJ2-1; the D is unclear. This CDR3 is 12 amino acids long. The V and J ends lost 5 bases and 4 bases respectively, with 6 bases between them. The V gene's germline CDR1 is MDHEN and CDR2 SYDVKM. The CDR3 spells CASSRQYNEQFF. The CDR3 coding sequence is TGTGCCAGCAGTCGGCAGTACAATGAGCAGTTCTTC. Supplemented by reference TRBV28 and TRBJ2-1, the full variable domain reads DVKVTQSSRYLVKRTGEKVFLECVQDMDHENMFWYRQDPGLGLRLIYFSYDVKMKEKGDIPEGYSVSREKKERFSLILESASTNQTSMYLCASSRQYNEQFFGPGTRLTVL.

Many counts were recorded for this clonotype. The rearrangement uses TRBV7-2 and TRBJ1-3; 11 nucleotides match TRBD1. This CDR3 has 18 amino acids. Germline CDR1 is SGHTA and CDR2 is FQGNSA. Trimming took 2 bases from V and 0 from J; bases not matched to a gene: 6. The CDR3 DNA reads TGTGCCAGCAGCTTAAGGCTCGGACAGGGGGCCTCTGGAAACACCATATATTTT. Encoded protein: CASSLRLGQGASGNTIYF.

Only a few counts were recorded for this clonotype. The chain uses TRBV5-1 and TRBJ2-7; D is ambiguous. Trimming removed 4 bases at V and 1 base at J, with 12 bases between. The CDR3 totals 14 residues. Germline V gene sequence: CDR1 SGHRS, CDR2 YFSETQ. As DNA, the CDR3 is TGCGCCAGCAGCGCTATCGACGTATCCTACGAGCAGTACTTC. This gives the protein CASSAIDVSYEQYF.